Sequencing of this TCR beta chain was carried out in a study of Ad26.COV2.S vaccination and SARS-CoV-2 variants. Study-wide points: A substantial breadth of spike-specific CD8+ and CD4+ T cell responses after vaccination has been reported. Breadth and depth estimates from TCRs may understate total T cell responses.

For this clone: The antigen remains undetermined.

Germline-derived CDR1 and CDR2 are DFQATT and SNEGSKA (reference sequence). The CDR3 runs 16 residues. V lost 3 bases and J lost 4; bases outside the gene matches: 15. Treatment specified: over 15 received Ad26.COV2.S at low or high dose, single or two shots; a few received placebo; per-sample allocation not given. Day 63 after the first vaccine or placebo injection was the time point for sampling. Libraries were prepared by immunoSEQ multiplex PCR; TCRdb keeps only in-frame clonotypes and omits some of them. The sample lists about 390,000 clones; roughly nine tenths were seen once. This receptor was identified in a person aged 18-60 years who received the Ad26.COV2.S COVID-19 vaccine or a placebo. Source: peripheral blood, taken in a trial of Ad26.COV2.S vaccine versus placebo. The chain is built from TRBV20-1 and TRBJ2-7; the match to TRBD1 covers 7 bases. For the CDR3, the DNA is TGCAGTGCTAGTGGAGTTAAGACAGGGCAATGTTACGAGCAGTACTTC. This sequence encodes CSASGVKTGQCYEQYF.